The next 17 T cell receptor beta chains were all read from a single sample in a study of shared clonotypes between healthy human individuals. Using immunoSEQ multiplex PCR, the repertoire was profiled, and TCRdb retains in-frame clones only, with some absent. The repertoire holds under 2.5 million clones, with 85% to 95% as singletons. Sequenced: naive CD4+ T cells from PBMCs. Subset meaning: CD45RA+ positively selected. The receptors come from a man aged 18 to 29 in good health. Some clones in this sample may be carry-over from other donors' samples.

This clone was recorded only once. CDR3 DNA: TGTGCCAGCACCGGGCCCCAAGCGGGGGTTTACAATGAGCAGTTCTTC. It specifies CASTGPQAGVYNEQFF. The rearrangement links TRBV5-6 to TRBJ2-1; 8 bases are a match to TRBD2. In germline, CDR1 is SGHDT, CDR2 YYEEEE. With V trimmed by 6 bases and J by 4 bases, 12 bases remained unmatched. This CDR3 is 16 amino acids long.

This clone was seen a single time. The V and J genes are TRBV7-2 and TRBJ1-2; D possibly corresponds to TRBD1 (6 bases). Germline V gene sequence: CDR1 SGHTA, CDR2 FQGNSA. The CDR3 contains 15 residues. Between the trimmed V and J ends, which lost 7 bases and 2 bases, there was a span of 17 bases. CDR3 sequence (DNA): TGTGCCAGCACCTTCCAGACAGGCCAGAACTATGGCTACACCTTC. The encoded protein is CASTFQTGQNYGYTF.

V usage is TRBV29-1 and J usage is TRBJ2-1, with 7 positions matching TRBD1. CDR1 and CDR2 (germline): SQVTM, ANQGSEA. The CDR3 extends over 15 amino acids. The trim removed 6 bases at V and 5 bases at J, leaving 13 bases unmatched. The CDR3 bases are TGCAGCGTCGCTCGAATGGGACAGAAGAACAATGAGCAGTTCTTC. Its translation is CSVARMGQKNNEQFF.

The chain carries TRBV16 and TRBJ1-3; D remains unclear. There are 14 residues in the CDR3. Germline V gene data show CDR1 as KGHSY and CDR2 as FQNENV. The V gene lost 0 bases and the J gene lost 4 bases, with 7 bases spanning the gap. CDR3 sequence: CASSQSSSGNTIYF. The CDR3 DNA sequence: TGTGCCAGCAGCCAATCCTCGTCGGGAAACACCATATATTTT. Supplemented by reference TRBV16 and TRBJ1-3, the full variable domain reads GEEVAQTPKHLVRGEGQKAKLYCAPIKGHSYVFWYQQVLKNEFKFLISFQNENVFDETGMPKERFSAKCLPNSPCSLEIQATKLEDSAVYFCASSQSSSGNTIYFGEGSWLTVV.

The genes are TRBV6-1 and TRBJ2-5; a possible D gene is TRBD2 (6 bases). This CDR3 comprises 14 residues. Trimming removed 7 bases at V and 7 bases at J, with 19 bases between. CDR1 is MNHNS and CDR2 is SASEGT in the germline V gene. CDR3 residues: CASTPVAAYGTQYF. The CDR3 nucleotides are TGTGCCAGCACCCCAGTAGCGGCCTACGGGACCCAGTACTTC.

The genes are TRBV28 and TRBJ2-2, with 8 bases that match TRBD2. The CDR3 is made up of 16 amino acids. Losses at the gene ends were 2 bases for V and 5 bases for J; bases not matched to a gene: 7. Per the germline V gene, CDR1 is MDHEN and CDR2 is SYDVKM. The chain's CDR3 is CASSLRGGGRTGELFF. DNA of the CDR3: TGTGCCAGCAGTTTACGAGGCGGGGGGCGGACCGGGGAGCTGTTTTTT.

V is TRBV28 and J is TRBJ1-1; no firm D call. V was trimmed by 5 bases and J by 4 bases, leaving 14 bases between them. The CDR3 has 14 amino acids. Germline loops: CDR1 MDHEN, CDR2 SYDVKM. The CDR3 DNA reads TGTGCCAGCAGTGGCACTTGGTGGGGCACTGAAGCTTTCTTT. Its protein product is CASSGTWWGTEAFF.

CDR3 nucleotides: TGTGCCAGCAGTTTACCTGGCAGTCTACTACTGGAGGGCTACACCTTC. As protein: CASSLPGSLLLEGYTF. V is TRBV28 and J is TRBJ1-2; D uncertain. V dropped 2 bases and J dropped 8 bases, with 21 bases sitting between them. This CDR3 comprises 16 residues. CDR1 and CDR2 (germline): MDHEN, SYDVKM.

CDR3 in DNA: TGCAGCGCATCGTTTTACGGGGGTGGGACAGATACGCAGTATTTT. It yields the protein CSASFYGGGTDTQYF. The V gene is TRBV29-1, the J gene TRBJ2-3; a weak D match, TRBD2 (6 bases). This CDR3 is 15 amino acids long. The germline V and J ends were trimmed by 7 bases and 3 bases, with 20 bases remaining between them. Per germline, CDR1 SQVTM and CDR2 ANQGSEA.

The chain recombines TRBV28 with TRBJ1-5; 8 bases match TRBD1. The V and J ends lost 1 base and 7 bases, in that order; junction bases with no gene match: 6. The CDR3 has 15 amino acids. Germline assignment: CDR1 MDHEN and CDR2 SYDVKM. This chain's CDR3 is CASSLFTGGGQPQHF. CDR3 DNA sequence: TGTGCCAGCAGTTTATTCACAGGGGGAGGGCAGCCCCAGCATTTT.

The CDR3 DNA follows: TGCGCCAGCAGCTTGGGAGCCCAGGACAGATTCGGAGAAAAGCAGTTCTTC. Its translation is CASSLGAQDRFGEKQFF. The chain combines TRBV5-1 with TRBJ2-1; weak D call: TRBD1 (6 bases). Germline V gene sequence: CDR1 SGHRS, CDR2 YFSETQ. V was trimmed by 0 bases and J by 11 bases, leaving 24 bases between them. The length of the CDR3 is 17 residues.

Remarks on this clone: The sample carries other DNA sequences with the same CDR3. The rearrangement links TRBV18 to TRBJ2-1; no firm D call. CDR3 length equals 11 residues. The germline V gene encodes CDR1 KGHSH and CDR2 LQKENI. The V end lost 3 bases, the J end lost 6 bases, and 3 bases lay between the germline ends. The CDR3 is CASSPSNEQFF. CDR3 nucleotides: TGTGCCAGCTCACCCTCCAATGAGCAGTTCTTC. Full variable domain (outside the CDR3, taken from reference TRBV18 and TRBJ2-1): NAGVMQNPRHLVRRRGQEARLRCSPMKGHSHVYWYRQLPEEGLKFMVYLQKENIIDESGMPKERFSAEFPKEGPSILRIQQVVRGDSAAYFCASSPSNEQFFGPGTRLTVL.

The chain has TRBV5-1 and TRBJ1-1; D gene unclear. The V end lost 6 bases, the J end lost 8 bases, and 11 bases lay between the germline ends. Germline V gene data show CDR1 as SGHRS and CDR2 as YFSETQ. This CDR3 has 11 residues. CDR3 in DNA: TGCGCCAGCAATTCCCTCAGGGAAGCTTTCTTT. It yields the protein CASNSLREAFF.

The chain uses TRBV7-3 and TRBJ2-7, with TRBD1 matching 8 bases. The CDR3 contains 14 residues. The trim removed 3 bases at V and 5 bases at J, leaving 6 bases unmatched. The germline CDR1 and CDR2 sequences are SGHTA and FQGTGA. The CDR3 nucleotides read TGTGCCAGCAGCTTCGACAGGGGTAGCGACGAGCAGTACTTC. Protein: CASSFDRGSDEQYF.

The rearrangement joins TRBV7-2 to TRBJ2-7; TRBD1 is a possible D gene (7 bases). The V end was cut by 4 bases, the J end by 2 bases, with 18 bases between. The CDR3 has 16 residues. CDR1 and CDR2 (germline): SGHTA, FQGNSA. In nucleotides, the CDR3 is TGTGCCAGCAGCTCCCTGGGGCAGGGGGGCCCCTACGAGCAGTACTTC. Its protein is CASSSLGQGGPYEQYF.

This clone was observed a handful of times. The same CDR3 arises from other DNA sequences in this sample as well. The genes are TRBV5-1 and TRBJ1-5, with a tentative D call TRBD1 (5 bases). The CDR3 contains 13 residues. Germline CDR1 reads SGHRS; CDR2 reads YFSETQ. Trimming took off 1 base at V and 4 bases at J, with 6 bases between the two ends. The CDR3: CASSLQGNQPQHF. The CDR3 nucleotides read TGCGCCAGCAGCTTGCAGGGAAATCAGCCCCAGCATTTT. Complete variable domain (other parts from reference TRBV5-1 and TRBJ1-5): KAGVTQTPRYLIKTRGQQVTLSCSPISGHRSVSWYQQTPGQGLQFLFEYFSETQRNKGNFPGRFSGRQFSNSRSEMNVSTLELGDSALYLCASSLQGNQPQHFGDGTRLSIL.

The J gene is TRBJ2-7, the V gene TRBV18; the D gene is possibly TRBD2 (5 bases). Trimming took off 4 bases at V and 5 bases at J, with 15 bases between the two ends. CDR1 is KGHSH, CDR2 LQKENI, per germline. This CDR3 has 14 amino acids. CDR3 nucleotide sequence: TGTGCCAGCTCACTCCAAGGTGAGGGCGACGAGCAGTACTTC. Translation: CASSLQGEGDEQYF.